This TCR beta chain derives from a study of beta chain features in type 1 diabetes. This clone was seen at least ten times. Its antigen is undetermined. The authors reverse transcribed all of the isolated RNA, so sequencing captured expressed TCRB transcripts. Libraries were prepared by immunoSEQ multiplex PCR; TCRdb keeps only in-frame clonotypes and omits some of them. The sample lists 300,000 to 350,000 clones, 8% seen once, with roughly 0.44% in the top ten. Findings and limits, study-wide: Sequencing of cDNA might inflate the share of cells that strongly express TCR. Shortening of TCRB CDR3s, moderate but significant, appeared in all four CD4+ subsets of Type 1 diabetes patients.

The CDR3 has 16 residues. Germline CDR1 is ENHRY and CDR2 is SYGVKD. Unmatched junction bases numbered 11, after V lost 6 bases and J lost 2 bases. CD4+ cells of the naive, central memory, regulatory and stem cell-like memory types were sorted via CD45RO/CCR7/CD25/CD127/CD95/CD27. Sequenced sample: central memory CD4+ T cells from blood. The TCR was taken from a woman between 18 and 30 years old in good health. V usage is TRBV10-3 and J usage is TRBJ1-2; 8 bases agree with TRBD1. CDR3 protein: CAIREGQGRDNYGYTF. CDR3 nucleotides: TGTGCCATCAGGGAAGGACAGGGTCGGGACAACTATGGCTACACCTTC.